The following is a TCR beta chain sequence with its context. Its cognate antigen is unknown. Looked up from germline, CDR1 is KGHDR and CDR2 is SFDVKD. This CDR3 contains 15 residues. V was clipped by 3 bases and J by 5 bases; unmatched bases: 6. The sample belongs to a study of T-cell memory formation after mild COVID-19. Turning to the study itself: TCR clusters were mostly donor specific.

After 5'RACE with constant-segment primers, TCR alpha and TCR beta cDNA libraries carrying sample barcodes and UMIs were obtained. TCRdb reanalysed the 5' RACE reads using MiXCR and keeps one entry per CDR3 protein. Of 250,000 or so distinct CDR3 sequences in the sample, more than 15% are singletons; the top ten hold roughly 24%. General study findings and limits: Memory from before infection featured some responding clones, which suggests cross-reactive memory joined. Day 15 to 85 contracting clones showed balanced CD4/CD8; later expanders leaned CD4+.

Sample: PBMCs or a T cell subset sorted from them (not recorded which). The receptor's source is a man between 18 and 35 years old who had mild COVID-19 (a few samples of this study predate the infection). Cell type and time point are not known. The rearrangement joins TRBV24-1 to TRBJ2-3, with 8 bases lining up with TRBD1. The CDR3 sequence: CATSDRQGAGDTQYF. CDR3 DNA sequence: TGTGCCACCAGTGATCGGCAGGGGGCTGGAGATACGCAGTATTTT.